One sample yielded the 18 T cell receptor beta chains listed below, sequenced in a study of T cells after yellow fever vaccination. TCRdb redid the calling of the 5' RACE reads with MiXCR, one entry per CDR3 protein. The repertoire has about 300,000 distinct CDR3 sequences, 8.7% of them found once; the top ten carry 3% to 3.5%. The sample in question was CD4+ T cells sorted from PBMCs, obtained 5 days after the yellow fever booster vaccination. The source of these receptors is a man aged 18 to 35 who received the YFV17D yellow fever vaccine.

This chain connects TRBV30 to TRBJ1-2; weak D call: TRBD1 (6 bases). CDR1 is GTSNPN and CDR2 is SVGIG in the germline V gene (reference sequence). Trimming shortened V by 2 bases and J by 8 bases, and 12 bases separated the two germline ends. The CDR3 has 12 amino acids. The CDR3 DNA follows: TGTGCCTGGAGTCCCACCGGGGGCGGCTACACCTTC. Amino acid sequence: CAWSPTGGGYTF.

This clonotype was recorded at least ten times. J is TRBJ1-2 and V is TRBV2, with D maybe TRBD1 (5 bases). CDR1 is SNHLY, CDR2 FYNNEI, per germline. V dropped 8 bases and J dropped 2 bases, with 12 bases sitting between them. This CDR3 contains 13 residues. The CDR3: CASGYRQNYGYTF. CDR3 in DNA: TGTGCCAGCGGATACAGACAGAACTATGGCTACACCTTC.

The CDR3 DNA sequence: TGTGCCAGCAGTTACTCGATGCAGAGGGTAGTGAACACTGAAGCTTTCTTT. This encodes CASSYSMQRVVNTEAFF. The rearrangement joins TRBV6-5 to TRBJ1-1; D not resolved. V lost 0 bases and J lost 0, with 14 bases in between. From germline, CDR1 is MNHEY and CDR2 SVGAGI. CDR3 length: 17 amino acids.

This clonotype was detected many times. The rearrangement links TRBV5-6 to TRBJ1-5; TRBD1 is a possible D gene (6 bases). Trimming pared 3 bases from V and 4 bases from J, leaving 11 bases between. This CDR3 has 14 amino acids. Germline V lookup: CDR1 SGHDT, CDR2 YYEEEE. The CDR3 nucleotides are TGTGCCAGCAGCTCCCGGGACAAAAATCAGCCCCAGCATTTT. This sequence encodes CASSSRDKNQPQHF.

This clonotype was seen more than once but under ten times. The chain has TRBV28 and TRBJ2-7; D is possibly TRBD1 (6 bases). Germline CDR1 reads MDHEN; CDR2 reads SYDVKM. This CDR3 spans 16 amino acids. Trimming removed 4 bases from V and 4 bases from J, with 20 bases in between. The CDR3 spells CASSSLVPGQVYEQYV. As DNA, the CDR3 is TGTGCCAGCAGTTCTCTAGTCCCGGGACAAGTTTACGAGCAGTACGTC.

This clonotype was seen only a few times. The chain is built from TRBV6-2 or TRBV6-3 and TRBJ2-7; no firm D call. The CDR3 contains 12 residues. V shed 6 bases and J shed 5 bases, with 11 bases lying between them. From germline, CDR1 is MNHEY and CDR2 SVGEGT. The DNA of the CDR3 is TGTGCCAGCAGCCGTACTACGAACGAGCAGTACGTC. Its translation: CASSRTTNEQYV.

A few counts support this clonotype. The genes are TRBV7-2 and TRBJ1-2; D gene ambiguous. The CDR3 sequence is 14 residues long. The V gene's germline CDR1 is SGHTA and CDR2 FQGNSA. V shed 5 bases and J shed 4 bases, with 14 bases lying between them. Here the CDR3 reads CASSDQTGFYGYTF. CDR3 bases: TGTGCCAGCAGCGACCAGACGGGATTCTATGGCTACACCTTC.

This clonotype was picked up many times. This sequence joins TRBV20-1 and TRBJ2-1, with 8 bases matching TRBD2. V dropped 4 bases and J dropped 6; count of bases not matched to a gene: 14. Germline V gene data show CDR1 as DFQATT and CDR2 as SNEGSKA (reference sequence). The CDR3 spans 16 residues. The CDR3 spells CSAISSGGAYPNEQFF. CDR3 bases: TGCAGTGCTATAAGCTCCGGGGGGGCCTATCCCAATGAGCAGTTCTTC.

CDR3 DNA: TGTGCCAGCAGCTGGGAGTGGGGGGCCAAAAACATTCAGTACTTC. The encoded protein is CASSWEWGAKNIQYF. The chain couples TRBV7-2 to TRBJ2-4; D is tentatively TRBD1 or TRBD2 (5 bases each). Germline CDR1 is SGHTA and CDR2 is FQGNSA. CDR3 size: 15 residues. The V gene lost 4 bases and the J gene lost 1 base, with 11 bases spanning the gap.

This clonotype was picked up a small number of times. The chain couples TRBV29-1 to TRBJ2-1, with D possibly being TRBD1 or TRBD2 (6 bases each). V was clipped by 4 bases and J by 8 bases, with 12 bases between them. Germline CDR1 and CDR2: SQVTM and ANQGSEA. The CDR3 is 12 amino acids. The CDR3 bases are TGCAGCGTTGCCCGGGGGCGGGATGAGCAGTTCTTC. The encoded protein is CSVARGRDEQFF.

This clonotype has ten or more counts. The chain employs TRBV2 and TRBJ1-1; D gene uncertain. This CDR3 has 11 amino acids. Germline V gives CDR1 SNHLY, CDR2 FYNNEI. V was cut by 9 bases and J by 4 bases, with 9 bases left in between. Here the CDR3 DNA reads TGTGCCAGTGGGAAAGGCACTGAAGCTTTCTTT. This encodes CASGKGTEAFF.

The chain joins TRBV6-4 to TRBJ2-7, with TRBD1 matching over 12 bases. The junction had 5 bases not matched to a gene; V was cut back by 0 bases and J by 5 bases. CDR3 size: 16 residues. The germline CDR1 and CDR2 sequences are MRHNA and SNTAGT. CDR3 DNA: TGTGCCAGCAGTGACTCGGGGGACAGGGGGCGAGACGAGCAGTACGTC. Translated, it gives CASSDSGDRGRDEQYV.

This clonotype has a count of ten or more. The CDR3 nucleotides read TGCGCCAGCAGCGATGGACCGACAGATACGCAGTATTTT. This gives the protein CASSDGPTDTQYF. The chain uses TRBV5-1 and TRBJ2-3; D unresolved. V lost 4 bases to trimming and J lost 3 bases, with 9 bases between them. The germline V gene has CDR1 SGHRS and CDR2 YFSETQ. CDR3 length: 13 residues.

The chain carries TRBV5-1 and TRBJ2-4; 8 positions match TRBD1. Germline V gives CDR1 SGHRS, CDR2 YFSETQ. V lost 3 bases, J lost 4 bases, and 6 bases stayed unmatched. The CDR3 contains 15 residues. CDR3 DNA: TGCGCCAGCAGCTGGTCCGGGACAGGAAAAAACATTCAGTACTTC. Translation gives CASSWSGTGKNIQYF.

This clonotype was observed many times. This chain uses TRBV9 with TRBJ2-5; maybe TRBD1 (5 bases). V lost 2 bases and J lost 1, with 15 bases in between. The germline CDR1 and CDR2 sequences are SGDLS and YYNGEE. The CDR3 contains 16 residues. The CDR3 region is CASSVGLPGAQETQYF. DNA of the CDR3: TGTGCCAGCAGCGTTGGGCTACCTGGGGCCCAAGAGACCCAGTACTTC.

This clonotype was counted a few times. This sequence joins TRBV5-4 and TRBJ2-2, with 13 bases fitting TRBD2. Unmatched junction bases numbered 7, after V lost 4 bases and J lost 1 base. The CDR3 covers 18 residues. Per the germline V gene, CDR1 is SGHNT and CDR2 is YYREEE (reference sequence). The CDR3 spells CASSTGLAGDVNTGELFF. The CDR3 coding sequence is TGTGCCAGCAGCACCGGACTAGCGGGGGACGTGAACACCGGGGAGCTGTTTTTT.

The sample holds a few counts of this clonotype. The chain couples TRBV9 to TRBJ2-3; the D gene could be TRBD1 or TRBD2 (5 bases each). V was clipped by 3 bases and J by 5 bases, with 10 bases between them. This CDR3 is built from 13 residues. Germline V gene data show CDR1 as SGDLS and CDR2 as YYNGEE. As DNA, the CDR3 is TGTGCCAGCAGCGGGGGGATGGGAGATACGCAGTATTTT. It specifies CASSGGMGDTQYF.

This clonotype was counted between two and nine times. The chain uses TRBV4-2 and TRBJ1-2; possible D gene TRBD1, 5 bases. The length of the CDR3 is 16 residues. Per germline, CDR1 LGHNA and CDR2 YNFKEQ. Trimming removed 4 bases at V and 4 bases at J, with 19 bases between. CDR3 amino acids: CASSPFGRGTLYGYTF. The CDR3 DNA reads TGTGCCAGCAGCCCCTTCGGAAGGGGAACCCTCTATGGCTACACCTTC.